The clone carrying this TCR beta chain has at least ten counts. Its specificity is unknown. This entry is derived from a study of T cells in Graves' hyperthyroidism and ophthalmopathy. Across the study: At initial diagnosis, before any treatment had begun, peripheral blood was obtained.

Broader study findings: Also found in blood were most expanded thyroid clonotypes above 0.001. Stable hyperthyroidism was separated from ophthalmopathy by a model based on 13 V-J features.

Exclusion of patients followed from uncontrolled infection, other autoimmune disease, pregnancy or lactation. From germline, CDR1 is MDHEN and CDR2 SYDVKM. CDR3 length equals 16 residues. The V gene end was trimmed by 6 bases and the J gene end by 3 bases; junction bases not matched to a gene: 7. Template material for amplifying TCR beta CDR3 regions consisted of RNA transcripts. The study used the HTBI primer set for a first-round RT-PCR of the TCR CDR3. Each CDR3 protein gets one entry after TCRdb re-called the multiplex PCR reads with MiXCR. The sample includes about 640,000 distinct CDR3 sequences, 20% of them seen just once.

V usage is TRBV28 and J usage is TRBJ2-7; 14 positions agree with TRBD2. Input material: blood. The TCR sequence derives from a man aged 30 to 39 with Graves' ophthalmopathy. In DNA, the CDR3 is TGTGCCAGCAGCTTGTCCGGGACTAGCGGGAGCTACGAGCAGTACTTC. This gives the protein CASSLSGTSGSYEQYF.